What follows are 9 T cell receptor beta chains derived from one specimen sequenced in a study of beta chain features in type 1 diabetes. Study-wide results and limits: All four CD4+ subsets from Type 1 diabetes patients carried moderately but significantly shorter TCRB CDR3s.

Sequencing targeted expressed TCRB transcripts, as all isolated RNA had been reverse transcribed. Profiling relied on immunoSEQ multiplex PCR, and the TCRdb table lists in-frame clones only, not all of them. The sample has roughly 250,000 clones; about a fifth are singletons. These receptors lack a known antigen. Sequencing input: naive CD4+ T cells from blood. The receptors come from a woman between 40 and 55 years old with type 1 diabetes.

V gene TRBV4-2 combines with J gene TRBJ2-1, with TRBD2 as a possible D gene (6 bases). V was clipped by 0 bases and J by 6 bases, with 18 bases between them. Germline CDR1 reads LGHNA; CDR2 reads YNFKEQ. This CDR3 contains 17 residues. The CDR3 sequence is CASSQEGRDLGPNEQFF. The CDR3, as DNA: TGTGCCAGCAGCCAAGAGGGGCGGGACCTTGGCCCCAATGAGCAGTTCTTC.

The chain joins TRBV27 to TRBJ1-5; D unresolved. CDR3 length: 15 amino acids. Per the germline V gene, CDR1 is MNHEY and CDR2 is SMNVEV (reference sequence). Between the trimmed V and J ends, which lost 2 bases and 2 bases, there was a span of 10 bases. The CDR3 is CASSLEHRGNQPQHF. CDR3 in DNA: TGTGCCAGCAGTTTAGAGCACCGGGGCAATCAGCCCCAGCATTTT.

V is TRBV5-1 and J is TRBJ1-2; D unresolved. The CDR3 totals 17 residues. The V and J ends lost 6 bases and 2 bases respectively, with 23 bases between them. Germline V CDR1 and CDR2: SGHRS, YFSETQ. This CDR3 reads CASKEVPNQLTNYGYTF. In nucleotides, the CDR3 is TGCGCCAGCAAGGAGGTCCCTAACCAGCTTACGAACTATGGCTACACCTTC.

This clone was counted only a few times. The V and J genes are TRBV5-1 and TRBJ2-3; 7 bases map to TRBD1. The CDR3 loop spans 15 amino acids. Trimming cost V 1 base and J 1 base; bases outside gene matches: 3. The germline gives CDR1 SGHRS, CDR2 YFSETQ. This CDR3 is CASSLKGQGTDTQYF. Written as DNA, the CDR3 is TGCGCCAGCAGCTTGAAAGGACAGGGCACAGATACGCAGTATTTT.

This sequence joins TRBV11-3 and TRBJ1-1; D gene unclear. Germline V gene sequence: CDR1 SGHNT, CDR2 YENEEA. This CDR3 is built from 13 residues. V lost 5 bases and J lost 1, with 8 bases in between. In DNA form, the CDR3 reads TGTGCCAGCAGCGGAACAGCGAACACTGAAGCTTTCTTT. It encodes CASSGTANTEAFF.

This clone has a handful of counts. The V and J genes are TRBV28 and TRBJ2-1, with 7 bases fitting TRBD1. Germline V CDR1 and CDR2: MDHEN, SYDVKM. V lost 4 bases to trimming and J lost 5 bases; unmatched junction nucleotides: 5. The CDR3 runs 14 residues. CDR3 in amino acids: CASSSGQLNNEQFF. The DNA of the CDR3 is TGTGCCAGCAGTTCGGGACAGCTCAACAATGAGCAGTTCTTC.

This clone was observed a few times. The genes are TRBV10-3 and TRBJ2-7; D possibly corresponds to TRBD1 (6 bases). With 1 base removed from V and 3 bases from J, the gap between germline ends came to 13 bases. The CDR3 loop spans 15 amino acids. Germline V lookup: CDR1 ENHRY, CDR2 SYGVKD. CDR3 coding DNA: TGTGCCATCAGTGAGTTGGAGCGGACAGTCTACGAGCAGTACTTC. Protein sequence: CAISELERTVYEQYF.

The chain is built from TRBV7-3 and TRBJ2-5; D is undetermined. The V end was cut by 2 bases, the J end by 1 base, with 5 bases between. The germline gives CDR1 SGHTA, CDR2 FQGTGA. This CDR3 comprises 13 residues. The CDR3 spells CASSLGPQETQYF. DNA of the CDR3: TGTGCCAGCAGCTTAGGGCCCCAAGAGACCCAGTACTTC.

In its sample, this clone was seen a few times. The chain is built from TRBV29-1 and TRBJ2-7; D might be TRBD1 (5 bases). The CDR3 runs 12 residues. Germline V gives CDR1 SQVTM, CDR2 ANQGSEA. Trimming cost V 4 bases and J 3 bases, with 10 bases left between them. DNA of the CDR3: TGCAGCGTTGTTACAGGCTACTACGAGCAGTACTTC. Residues: CSVVTGYYEQYF.